The 11 T cell receptor beta chains below were found in one sample sequenced in a study of OX40 agonist ivuxolimab in advanced cancers. Using immunoSEQ multiplex PCR, the repertoire was profiled, and TCRdb retains in-frame clones only, with some absent. Among about 110,000 clones, 90% were seen once, and the ten largest hold around 0.48%. The sample here was CD4+ or CD8+ T cells sorted from blood, taken in a trial of the OX40 agonist ivuxolimab. The receptor source for this set is an adult with an advanced solid tumor such as melanoma, head and neck, liver or kidney cancer.

The chain joins TRBV9 to TRBJ2-7; D possibly matches TRBD1 or TRBD2 (6 bases each). The CDR3 is 15 amino acids. V gave up 4 bases and J gave up 7 bases, with 21 bases separating them. From germline, CDR1 is SGDLS and CDR2 YYNGEE. The CDR3 region is CASSPKGDARGEQYF. CDR3 DNA: TGTGCCAGCAGCCCCAAGGGGGACGCCCGGGGGGAGCAGTACTTC.

The gene calls are TRBV11-2 and TRBJ2-7; D is uncertain. The CDR3 spans 13 residues. Germline-derived CDR1 and CDR2 are SGHAT and FQNNGV. Trimming pared 2 bases from V and 2 bases from J, leaving 7 bases between. CDR3 amino acids: CASSLFPTYEQYF. The DNA for the CDR3 is TGTGCCAGCAGCTTATTCCCAACCTACGAGCAGTACTTC. Complete variable domain (other parts from reference TRBV11-2 and TRBJ2-7): EAGVAQSPRYKIIEKRQSVAFWCNPISGHATLYWYQQILGQGPKLLIQFQNNGVVDDSQLPKDRFSAERLKGVDSTLKIQPAKLEDSAVYLCASSLFPTYEQYFGPGTRLTVT.

This chain links TRBV4-3 with TRBJ2-5, with TRBD2 matching 13 bases. The V and J ends lost 0 bases and 7 bases, in that order; junction bases with no gene match: 2. The CDR3 contains 15 residues. The V gene's germline CDR1 is LGHNA and CDR2 YSLEER. CDR3 bases: TGCGCCAGCAGCCAAGATCGACTAGCGGGGGGGACCCAGTACTTC. Translating gives CASSQDRLAGGTQYF.

J is TRBJ2-7 and V is TRBV19; 7 bases are a match to TRBD1. The CDR3 runs 12 residues. Germline V gene sequence: CDR1 LNHDA, CDR2 SQIVND (reference sequence). V shed 8 bases and J 4 bases; nucleotides not matched to a gene: 5. CDR3 sequence: CASSQQGYEQYF. CDR3 DNA: TGTGCCAGTTCCCAACAGGGGTACGAGCAGTACTTC.

The rearrangement links TRBV7-2 to TRBJ1-6; D not resolved. The CDR3 runs to 13 residues. Looked up from germline, CDR1 is SGHTA and CDR2 is FQGNSA. Trimming took off 5 bases at V and 3 bases at J, with 5 bases between the two ends. CDR3 in DNA: TGTGCCAGCAGCAGAGACTATAATTCACCCCTCCACTTT. Protein: CASSRDYNSPLHF.

The chain couples TRBV5-1 to TRBJ1-6, with no clear D. Germline V gene data show CDR1 as SGHRS and CDR2 as YFSETQ. This CDR3 is built from 13 residues. V was shortened by 7 bases and J by 8 bases, with 13 bases between the two germline ends. This CDR3 is CASRVAMDSPLHF. CDR3 sequence (DNA): TGCGCCAGCCGGGTAGCGATGGATTCACCCCTCCACTTT. Filled out from reference TRBV5-1 and TRBJ1-6, the complete variable domain reads KAGVTQTPRYLIKTRGQQVTLSCSPISGHRSVSWYQQTPGQGLQFLFEYFSETQRNKGNFPGRFSGRQFSNSRSEMNVSTLELGDSALYLCASRVAMDSPLHFGNGTRLTVT.

The CDR3 spells CAWSALRGSGYTF. The CDR3 DNA follows: TGTGCCTGGAGTGCCCTCCGGGGGTCTGGCTACACCTTC. This sequence joins TRBV30 and TRBJ1-2, with D possibly matching TRBD1 (5 bases). Per germline, CDR1 GTSNPN and CDR2 SVGIG (reference sequence). The CDR3 is made up of 13 amino acids. Trimming took off 1 base at V and 7 bases at J, with 13 bases between the two ends.

The chain joins TRBV7-9 to TRBJ2-3; 7 nucleotides agree with TRBD2. The CDR3 runs to 15 residues. Germline V gives CDR1 SEHNR, CDR2 FQNEAQ (reference sequence). The V segment lost 3 bases and the J segment 0 bases; nucleotides outside the gene matches: 3. Here the CDR3 reads CASSFPSGSTDTQYF. The CDR3 DNA follows: TGTGCCAGCAGCTTTCCTAGCGGCAGCACAGATACGCAGTATTTT.

The chain combines TRBV7-2 with TRBJ2-2, with D unclear. In germline, CDR1 is SGHTA, CDR2 FQGNSA. V was clipped by 1 base and J by 6 bases, with 15 bases between them. The CDR3 sequence is 16 residues long. The DNA for the CDR3 is TGTGCCAGCAGCTTAGAAGGCGCCAGAGGATCCGGGGAGCTGTTTTTT. This sequence encodes CASSLEGARGSGELFF.

The V gene is TRBV29-1, the J gene TRBJ2-3; 8 nucleotides line up with TRBD2. This CDR3 has 14 amino acids. The germline gives CDR1 SQVTM, CDR2 ANQGSEA. V gave up 3 bases and J gave up 6 bases; unmatched junction bases: 8. As DNA, the CDR3 is TGCAGCGTTGACGGGGGCGCTAGCGGGGATACGCAGTATTTT. This sequence encodes CSVDGGASGDTQYF.

This chain joins TRBV12-2 and TRBJ2-3; the table names TRBD2, a call not compared with the DNA. TRBV12-2 is termed a pseudogene. This CDR3 region has 15 residues. CDR3 in DNA: TGTGCAAGTCGCTTTGGGACTAGGGCAAAGGATACGCAGTATTTT. This sequence encodes CASRFGTRAKDTQYF.